Below, one T cell receptor (beta chain) is given with its context. The antigen remains undetermined. Libraries were prepared by immunoSEQ multiplex PCR; TCRdb keeps only in-frame clonotypes and omits some of them. Of 150,000 to 200,000 clones listed, approximately 86% were seen once; the top ten hold around 2.4%. This entry belongs to a study of cytomegalovirus exposure and HLA in healthy donors. Study-level points and caveats: Specific recognition of CMV antigens was confirmed in vitro for a few chains (all CMV-associated).

V lost 0 bases and J lost 10; bases outside the gene matches: 7. The germline gives CDR1 LGHNA, CDR2 YSLEER. CDR3 length equals 15 residues. This receptor was obtained from a woman under 30 in good health and CMV-seronegative. V and J are TRBV4-3 and TRBJ2-1, with 9 bases aligning to TRBD1. What was sequenced was PBMCs. CDR3 sequence (DNA): TGCGCCAGCAGCCAAGACCCGGGACAGGGTAGAGAGCAGTTCTTC. It encodes CASSQDPGQGREQFF.